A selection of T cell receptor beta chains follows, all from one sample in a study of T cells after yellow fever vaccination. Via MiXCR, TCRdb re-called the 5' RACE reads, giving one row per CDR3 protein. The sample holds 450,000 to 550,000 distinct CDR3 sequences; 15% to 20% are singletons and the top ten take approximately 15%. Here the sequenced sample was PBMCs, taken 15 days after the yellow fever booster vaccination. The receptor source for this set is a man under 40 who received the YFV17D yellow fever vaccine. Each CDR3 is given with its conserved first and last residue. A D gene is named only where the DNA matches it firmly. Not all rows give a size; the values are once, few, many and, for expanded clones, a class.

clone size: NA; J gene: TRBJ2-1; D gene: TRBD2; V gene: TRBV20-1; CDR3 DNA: TGCAGTGCCCCTTTAGGGCTAGCGGGAGTCGATGAGCAGTTCTTC; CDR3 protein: CSAPLGLAGVDEQFF
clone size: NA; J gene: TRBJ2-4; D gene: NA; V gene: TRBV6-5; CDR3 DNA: TGTGCCAGCAGTTACGTACCGGGGACGGACATTCAGTACTTC; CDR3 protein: CASSYVPGTDIQYF
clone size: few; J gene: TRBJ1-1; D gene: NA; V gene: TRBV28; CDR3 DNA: TGTGCCAGCAGTTTGCTCGGCGGGGGGGACATGAGTACTGAAGCTTTCTTT; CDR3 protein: CASSLLGGGDMSTEAFF
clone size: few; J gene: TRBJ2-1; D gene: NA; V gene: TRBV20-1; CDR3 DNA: TGCAGTGCTAGCGGGGCCATTTTGTATGAGCAGTTCTTC; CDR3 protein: CSASGAILYEQFF
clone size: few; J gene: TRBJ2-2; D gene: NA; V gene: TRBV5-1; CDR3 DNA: TGCGCCAGCAGCTCCGCAGGGATGGCGAACACCGGGGAGCTGTTTTTT; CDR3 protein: CASSSAGMANTGELFF
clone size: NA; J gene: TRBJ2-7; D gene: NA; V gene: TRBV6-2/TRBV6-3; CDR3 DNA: TGTGCCAGCAGTTACTCGATAAGTAAGATTCCCTACGAGCAGTACTTC; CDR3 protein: CASSYSISKIPYEQYF
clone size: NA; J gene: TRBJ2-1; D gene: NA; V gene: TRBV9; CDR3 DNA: TGTGCCAGCAGCGTAGACGGGGGCTATGAGCAGTTCTTC; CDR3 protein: CASSVDGGYEQFF
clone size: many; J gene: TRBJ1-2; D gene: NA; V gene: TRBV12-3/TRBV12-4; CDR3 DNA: TGTGCCAGCAGCCGAGACTATGGCTACACCTTC; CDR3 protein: CASSRDYGYTF
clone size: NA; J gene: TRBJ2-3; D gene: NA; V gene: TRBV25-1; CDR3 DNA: TGTGCCAGCGGACAAGTCACAGATACGCAGTATTTT; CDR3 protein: CASGQVTDTQYF
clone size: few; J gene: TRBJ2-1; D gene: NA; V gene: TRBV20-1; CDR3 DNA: TGCAGTGCCCAGAACAATGAGCAGTTCTTC; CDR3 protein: CSAQNNEQFF
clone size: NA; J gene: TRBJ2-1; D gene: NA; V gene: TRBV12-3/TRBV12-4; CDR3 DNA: TGTGCCAGCAGTTTTCGTGTTGAGCAGTTCTTC; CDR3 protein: CASSFRVEQFF
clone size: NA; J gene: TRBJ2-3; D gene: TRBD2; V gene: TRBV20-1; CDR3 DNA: TGCAGTGCTCTGAGAAGCGGGAGAGCAGATACGCAGTATTTT; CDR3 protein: CSALRSGRADTQYF
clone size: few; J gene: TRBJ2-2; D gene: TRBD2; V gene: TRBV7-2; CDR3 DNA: TGTGCCAGCACCTTAAGACTAGCGGGGGCCACCGGGGAGCTGTTTTTT; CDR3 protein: CASTLRLAGATGELFF
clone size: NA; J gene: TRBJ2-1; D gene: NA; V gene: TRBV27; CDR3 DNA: TGTGCCAGCTTCGCCCCGGGATCCCGAGGAAATGAGCAGTTCTTC; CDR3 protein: CASFAPGSRGNEQFF
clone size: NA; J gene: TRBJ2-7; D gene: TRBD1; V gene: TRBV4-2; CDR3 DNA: TGTGCCAGCAGCGGGTCCGGCGACAGGGGCTACGAGCAGTACTTC; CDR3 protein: CASSGSGDRGYEQYF
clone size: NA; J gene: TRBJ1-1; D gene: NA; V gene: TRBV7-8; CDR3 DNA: TGTGCCAGCAGCCCAGGGTTGGCAGCTAACACTGAAGCTTTCTTT; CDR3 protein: CASSPGLAANTEAFF
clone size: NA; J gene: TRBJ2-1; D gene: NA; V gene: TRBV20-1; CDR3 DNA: TGCAGTGCTAGAGATTGGCAAGACAATGAGCAGTTCTTC; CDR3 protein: CSARDWQDNEQFF
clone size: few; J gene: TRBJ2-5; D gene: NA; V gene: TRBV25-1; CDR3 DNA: TGTGCCAGCACAGGCCGGGACCCGCAAGAGACCCAGTACTTC; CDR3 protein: CASTGRDPQETQYF
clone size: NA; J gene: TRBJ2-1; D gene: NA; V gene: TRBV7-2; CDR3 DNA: TGTGCCAGCGGCGGACTCTGGCGGGATTACAATGAGCAGTTCTTC; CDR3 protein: CASGGLWRDYNEQFF
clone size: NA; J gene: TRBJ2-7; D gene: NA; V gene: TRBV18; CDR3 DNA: TGTGCCAGCTCATCGACTAAGAGCTCCTACGAGCAGTACTTC; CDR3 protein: CASSSTKSSYEQYF
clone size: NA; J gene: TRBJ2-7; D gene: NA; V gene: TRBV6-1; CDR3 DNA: TGTGCCAGCAGTGAAAACGCGGTGTTCCCCTACGAGCAGTACTTC; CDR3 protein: CASSENAVFPYEQYF
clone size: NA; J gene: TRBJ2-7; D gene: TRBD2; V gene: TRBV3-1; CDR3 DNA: TGTGCCAGCAGCCTAGGGACTAGCGGGACGACCTACGAGCAGTACTTC; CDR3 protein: CASSLGTSGTTYEQYF
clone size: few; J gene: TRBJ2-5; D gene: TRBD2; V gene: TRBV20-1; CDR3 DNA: TGCAGTGCTCCCTCCGGCCGATCCGGGGGGGAGACCCAGTACTTC; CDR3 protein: CSAPSGRSGGETQYF
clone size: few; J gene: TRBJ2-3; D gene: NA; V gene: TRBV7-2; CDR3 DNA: TGTGCCAGCAGCTTAGCGTTTGGGGCTGCCCAACTGCATACGCAGTATTTT; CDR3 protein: CASSLAFGAAQLHTQYF
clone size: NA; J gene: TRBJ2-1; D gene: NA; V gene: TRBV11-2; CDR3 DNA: TGTGCCAGCAGCTCAAAAGACGTCTTAAGCGGTGAGAGCTCCTACAATGAGCAGTTCTTC; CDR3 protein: CASSSKDVLSGESSYNEQFF
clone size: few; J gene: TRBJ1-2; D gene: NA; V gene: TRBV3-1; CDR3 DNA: TGTGCCAGCACCTATGGGGGTAACGGCTACACCTTC; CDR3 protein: CASTYGGNGYTF
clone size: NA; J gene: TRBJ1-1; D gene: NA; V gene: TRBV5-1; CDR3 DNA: TGCGCCAGCAGCCTGAGGACAGATCGCACTGAAGCTTTCTTT; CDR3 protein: CASSLRTDRTEAFF
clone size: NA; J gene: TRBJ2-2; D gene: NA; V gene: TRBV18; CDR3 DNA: TGTGCCAGCTCACCAGGGTCGACCGGGGAGCTGTTTTTT; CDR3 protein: CASSPGSTGELFF
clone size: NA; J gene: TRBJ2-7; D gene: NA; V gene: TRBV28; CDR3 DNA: TGTGCCAGCAGTCCCCCAGGTGGCGGGGCTGCCTACGAGCAGTACTTC; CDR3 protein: CASSPPGGGAAYEQYF
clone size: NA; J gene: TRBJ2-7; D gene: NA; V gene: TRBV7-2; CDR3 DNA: TGTGCCAGCAGCTTAGGCCGGGACTGGAGCTTC; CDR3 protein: CASSLGRDWSF
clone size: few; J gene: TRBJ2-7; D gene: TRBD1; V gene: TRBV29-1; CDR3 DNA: TGCAGCGTCGCCAGGGACAGGGAATACGAGCAGTACTTC; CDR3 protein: CSVARDREYEQYF
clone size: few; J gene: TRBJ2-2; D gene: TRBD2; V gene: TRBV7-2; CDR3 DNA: TGTGCCAGCAGCTTATTCGGGACTAGCGGGAGAACCGGGGAGCTGTTTTTT; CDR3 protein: CASSLFGTSGRTGELFF
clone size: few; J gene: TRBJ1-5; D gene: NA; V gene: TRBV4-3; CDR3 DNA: TGCGCCAGCAGCCAAGCGTTCCGGGGCAATCAGCCCCAGCATTTT; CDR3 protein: CASSQAFRGNQPQHF
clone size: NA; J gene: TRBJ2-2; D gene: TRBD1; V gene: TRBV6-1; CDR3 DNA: TGTGCCAGCAGAGCCAACAGGGGGCCCGGGGAGCTGTTTTTT; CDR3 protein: CASRANRGPGELFF
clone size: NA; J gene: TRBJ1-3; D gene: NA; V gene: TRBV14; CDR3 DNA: TGTGCCAGCAGCCAATCCGGAAACACCATATATTTT; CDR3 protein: CASSQSGNTIYF
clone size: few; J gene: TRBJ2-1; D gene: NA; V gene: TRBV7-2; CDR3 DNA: TGTGCCAGCAGCTTATCCGCACTGGGTGGGAATGAGCAGTTCTTC; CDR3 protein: CASSLSALGGNEQFF
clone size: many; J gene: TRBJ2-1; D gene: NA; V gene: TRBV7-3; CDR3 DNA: TGTGCCAGCAGCTCCGGACGGAGCTCCTACAATGAGCAGTTCTTC; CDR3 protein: CASSSGRSSYNEQFF
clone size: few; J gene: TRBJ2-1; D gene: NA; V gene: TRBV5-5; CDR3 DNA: TGTGCCAGCAGTGAGTGGAGAGGGGAGTCGGGTGAGCAGTTCTTC; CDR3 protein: CASSEWRGESGEQFF
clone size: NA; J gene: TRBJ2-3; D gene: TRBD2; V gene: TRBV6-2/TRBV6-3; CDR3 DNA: TGTGCCAGCAGTCTCCCCAGGGACTACTTTAGCGGAGGTAGCACAGATACGCAGTATTTT; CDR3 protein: CASSLPRDYFSGGSTDTQYF
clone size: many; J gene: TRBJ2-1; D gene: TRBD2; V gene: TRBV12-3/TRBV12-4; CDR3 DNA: TGTGCCAGCAGTTTGCTAGCGGGAGGCAATGAGCAGTTCTTC; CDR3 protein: CASSLLAGGNEQFF
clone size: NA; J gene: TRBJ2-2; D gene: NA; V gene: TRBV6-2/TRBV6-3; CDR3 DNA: TGTGCCAGCAGTTACTCGAATATGGTTAGCGGGAACACCGGGGAGCTGTTTTTT; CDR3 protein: CASSYSNMVSGNTGELFF
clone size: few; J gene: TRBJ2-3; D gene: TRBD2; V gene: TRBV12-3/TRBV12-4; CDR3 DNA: TGTGCCAGCACTATAGGACTAGCGGACACAGATACGCAGTATTTT; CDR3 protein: CASTIGLADTDTQYF
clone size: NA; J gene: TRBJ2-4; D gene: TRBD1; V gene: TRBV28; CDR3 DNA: TGTGCCAGCAGTTTTCAGGGACAGGCCAAAAACATTCAGTACTTC; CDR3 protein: CASSFQGQAKNIQYF
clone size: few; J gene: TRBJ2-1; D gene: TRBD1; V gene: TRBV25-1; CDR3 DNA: TGTGCCAGCCGATATATTTTCCGGGACAGGGGGTCTAATGAGCAGTTCTTC; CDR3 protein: CASRYIFRDRGSNEQFF
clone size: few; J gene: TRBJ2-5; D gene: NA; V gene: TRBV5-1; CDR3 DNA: TGCGCCAGCAGCTTGAACGTAGGGCAGGGTAAGACCCAGTACTTC; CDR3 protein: CASSLNVGQGKTQYF
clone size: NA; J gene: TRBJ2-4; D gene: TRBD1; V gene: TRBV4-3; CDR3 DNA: TGCGCCAGCAGCCAAGCCTACAGGGGGCCGAAAAACATTCAGTACTTC; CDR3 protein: CASSQAYRGPKNIQYF
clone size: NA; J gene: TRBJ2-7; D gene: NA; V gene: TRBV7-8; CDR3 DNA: TGTGCCAGCAGCTTAGCGTCCCAGGCCCCAAGCTCCTACGAGCAGTACTTC; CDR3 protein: CASSLASQAPSSYEQYF
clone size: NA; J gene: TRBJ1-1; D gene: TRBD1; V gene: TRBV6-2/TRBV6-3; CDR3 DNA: TGTGCCAGCAGTTACTCGACCCCGACAGGGGGAGCTGAAGCTTTCTTT; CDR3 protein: CASSYSTPTGGAEAFF
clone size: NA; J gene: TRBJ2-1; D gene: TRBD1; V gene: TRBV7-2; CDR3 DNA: TGTGCCAGCAGCTCTAGGGGGCCCCCGATCAATGAGCAGTTCTTC; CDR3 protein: CASSSRGPPINEQFF